The 29 T cell receptor beta chains listed next were all sequenced from one sample in a study of CD8+ T cells in alopecia areata. Treatment indicated: oral pan-JAK inhibitor, 5-10 mg twice daily. Sequencing used cDNA as its template, made by extracting RNA and reverse transcribing it. Clones were read by immunoSEQ multiplex PCR, and TCRdb kept only the in-frame ones, dropping some. The data show roughly 210,000 clones, less than 45% seen once. The sequencing here drew on CD4+ T cells sorted from blood, taken at approximately week 37, from a patient treated with tofacitinib. These receptor sequences come from a human donor with alopecia areata.

The V and J genes are TRBV2 and TRBJ2-3; no clear D gene. Germline V gene sequence: CDR1 SNHLY, CDR2 FYNNEI. V lost 10 bases and J lost 1, with 15 bases in between. The CDR3 consists of 14 residues. The chain's CDR3 is CATKRTGRTDTQYF. The CDR3 nucleotides read TGTGCCACCAAGCGAACCGGCCGCACAGATACGCAGTATTTT.

This clone was counted between two and nine times. J is TRBJ2-7 and V is TRBV23-1; the match to TRBD2 covers 10 bases. TRBV23-1 is flagged as an ORF with uncertain function. CDR3 length: 18 residues. V shed 1 base, J shed 1 base, and the junction held 10 bases outside the gene matches. The CDR3 DNA reads as TGCGCCAGCAGTCAATTTTTGGGGCTAGCGGGAGTTTCCTACGAGCAGTACTTC. Encoded protein: CASSQFLGLAGVSYEQYF.

The J gene is TRBJ2-1, the V gene TRBV4-1; TRBD2 matches at 11 bases. The CDR3 is made up of 17 amino acids. Germline V gene data show CDR1 as MGHRA and CDR2 as YSYEKL. The ends lost 2 bases at V and 5 bases at J; junction bases unmatched: 8. The CDR3 region is CASSQPNPGLADNEQFF. The CDR3 DNA is TGCGCCAGCAGCCAACCCAACCCGGGACTAGCGGACAATGAGCAGTTCTTC.

This clone was detected only a few times. The chain employs TRBV7-2 and TRBJ2-6; D may be TRBD1 or TRBD2 (5 bases each). Trimming shortened V by 3 bases and J by 0 bases, and 15 bases separated the two germline ends. Per germline, CDR1 SGHTA and CDR2 FQGNSA. This CDR3 region has 18 residues. DNA for the CDR3: TGTGCCAGCAGCTTCTCCGGGACGAGGTTCTCTGGGGCCAACGTCCTGACTTTC. Translation: CASSFSGTRFSGANVLTF. Supplemented by reference TRBV7-2 and TRBJ2-6, the full variable domain reads GAGVSQSPSNKVTEKGKDVELRCDPISGHTALYWYRQSLGQGLEFLIYFQGNSAPDKSGLPSDRFSAERTGGSVSTLTIQRTQQEDSAVYLCASSFSGTRFSGANVLTFGAGSRLTVL.

The CDR3 DNA sequence: TGCGCCAGCAGCGCGGGACGGGCAGTGAACACTGAAGCTTTCTTT. It is translated as CASSAGRAVNTEAFF. V usage is TRBV5-1 and J usage is TRBJ1-1; tentatively, D is TRBD1 (5 bases). The germline CDR1 and CDR2 sequences are SGHRS and YFSETQ. The ends were cut back, 4 bases at V and 0 bases at J, with 13 bases in the middle. The length of the CDR3 is 15 residues. Looking up the rest from reference TRBV5-1 and TRBJ1-1 gives the full variable domain: KAGVTQTPRYLIKTRGQQVTLSCSPISGHRSVSWYQQTPGQGLQFLFEYFSETQRNKGNFPGRFSGRQFSNSRSEMNVSTLELGDSALYLCASSAGRAVNTEAFFGQGTRLTVV.

The table lists this clone with a few counts. The rearrangement links TRBV29-1 to TRBJ1-2; a possible D gene is TRBD1 (6 bases). Germline CDR1 is SQVTM and CDR2 is ANQGSEA. Trimming removed 5 bases from V and 3 bases from J, with 10 bases in between. The CDR3 loop spans 12 amino acids. Written as DNA, the CDR3 is TGCAGCGTTAAGGACAGAGACTATGGCTACACCTTC. Translation gives CSVKDRDYGYTF.

This clone came up a few times. The identical CDR3 is also encoded by other nucleotide sequences in the sample. This chain uses TRBV5-1 with TRBJ2-1, with TRBD2 as a possible D gene (6 bases). CDR3 size: 15 residues. The germline gives CDR1 SGHRS, CDR2 YFSETQ. Trimming left V 0 bases short and J 4 bases short, with 11 bases between. In DNA, the CDR3 is TGCGCCAGCAGCTTGGACGGGAGTTCGTACAATGAGCAGTTCTTC. Translating gives CASSLDGSSYNEQFF.

The sample holds a few counts of this clone. The rearrangement links TRBV23-1 to TRBJ2-2, with 9 bases matching TRBD2. TRBV23-1 is marked as an open reading frame, function uncertain. The CDR3 consists of 17 residues. V dropped 0 bases and J dropped 3; count of bases not matched to a gene: 5. Here the CDR3 DNA reads TGCGCCAGCAGTCAATCGGCTAGCGGGAACCACACCGGGGAGCTGTTTTTT. Translation gives CASSQSASGNHTGELFF.

J is TRBJ2-2 and V is TRBV30; TRBD2 matches at 15 bases. The germline gives CDR1 GTSNPN, CDR2 SVGIG (reference sequence). The CDR3 loop spans 21 amino acids. The ends lost 2 bases at V and 7 bases at J; junction bases unmatched: 20. CDR3 protein: CAWSYPPPHSRTSGRVGELFF. For the CDR3, the DNA is TGTGCCTGGAGTTACCCACCGCCCCACTCGAGGACTAGCGGGAGGGTCGGGGAGCTGTTTTTT.

The chain couples TRBV29-1 to TRBJ2-7; no clear D gene. CDR1 and CDR2 (germline): SQVTM, ANQGSEA. V was clipped by 3 bases and J by 1 base, with 10 bases between them. The CDR3 is made up of 13 amino acids. The CDR3 coding sequence is TGCAGCGTTGAGGAGTATCCATCCTACGAGCAGTACTTC. Translating gives CSVEEYPSYEQYF.

With regard to this clone: This CDR3 is also generated by other DNA sequences in the sample. The CDR3 DNA reads TGCGCCAGCACCCCTGCAGGGGGCACCGGGGAGCTGTTTTTT. This encodes CASTPAGGTGELFF. The chain employs TRBV5-1 and TRBJ2-2; 7 positions agree with TRBD1. The CDR3 covers 14 residues. V dropped 6 bases and J dropped 4; count of bases not matched to a gene: 6. Looked up from germline, CDR1 is SGHRS and CDR2 is YFSETQ.

V and J are TRBV7-2 and TRBJ2-4; D gene unclear. Germline values: CDR1 SGHTA, CDR2 FQGNSA. The V gene lost 0 bases and the J gene lost 6 bases, with 9 bases spanning the gap. The CDR3 contains 14 residues. The CDR3 DNA follows: TGTGCCAGCAGCTTAGCGGTGGCTGCAAACATTCAGTACTTC. Amino acids: CASSLAVAANIQYF.

This chain uses TRBV27 with TRBJ2-7; no clear D. Trimming left V 4 bases short and J 2 bases short, with 6 bases between. The CDR3 extends over 12 amino acids. Per the germline V gene, CDR1 is MNHEY and CDR2 is SMNVEV (reference sequence). Here the CDR3 reads CASSSRPYEQYF. The CDR3 DNA is TGTGCCAGCAGTTCAAGACCCTACGAGCAGTACTTC.

This clone came up many times. Other DNA sequences of this sample code for an identical CDR3. The chain joins TRBV11-3 to TRBJ2-7; no firm D call. CDR1 and CDR2 from the germline V gene are SGHNT and YENEEA. The ends were cut back, 0 bases at V and 1 base at J, with 4 bases in the middle. The CDR3 totals 13 residues. DNA of the CDR3: TGTGCCAGCAGCTTAGAGTCATCCTACGAGCAGTACTTC. Protein: CASSLESSYEQYF.

The gene calls are TRBV30 and TRBJ1-2; D ambiguous. Trimming stripped 6 bases from V and 4 bases from J, with 12 bases between. The CDR3 is 12 amino acids. In germline, CDR1 is GTSNPN, CDR2 SVGIG (reference sequence). CDR3 nucleotide sequence: TGTGCCTGTCACCCAGATTCCTATGGCTACACCTTC. It translates to CACHPDSYGYTF.

The rearrangement uses TRBV9 and TRBJ2-3, with 14 positions matching TRBD2. The CDR3 is 16 residues long. Germline V CDR1 and CDR2: SGDLS, YYNGEE. V lost 3 bases to trimming and J lost 1 base; unmatched junction nucleotides: 1. CDR3 sequence (DNA): TGTGCCAGCAGCGAGGGACTAGCGGGGGGCACAGATACGCAGTATTTT. Protein: CASSEGLAGGTDTQYF.

The gene calls are TRBV7-3 and TRBJ2-2; D possibly corresponds to TRBD2 (7 bases). The germline V gene has CDR1 SGHTA and CDR2 FQGTGA. The CDR3 runs 14 residues. The V end lost 10 bases, the J end lost 6 bases, and 18 bases lay between the germline ends. The CDR3: CATARGGAAGELFF. The CDR3 nucleotides are TGTGCCACCGCCCGCGGGGGCGCAGCCGGGGAGCTGTTTTTT.

In this sample, this clone turned up many times. Other DNA sequences within the sample encode an identical CDR3. The V and J genes are TRBV14 and TRBJ2-3; a weak D match, TRBD2 (5 bases). Trimming took 4 bases from V and 5 from J, leaving 7 bases between them. The CDR3 has 12 residues. Germline V gene data show CDR1 as SGHDN and CDR2 as FVKESK. Written as DNA, the CDR3 is TGTGCCAGCAGCCTACGGGGAGATACGCAGTATTTT. Its translation is CASSLRGDTQYF.

The chain couples TRBV4-1 to TRBJ1-1; D is unresolved. Deletions cut 2 bases from V and 8 bases from J, with 9 bases between. The CDR3 is made up of 12 amino acids. CDR1 and CDR2 from the germline V gene are MGHRA and YSYEKL. CDR3 protein: CASSQPYKEAFF. The CDR3 DNA reads as TGCGCCAGCAGCCAACCTTACAAAGAAGCTTTCTTT.

This clone has more than one count but fewer than ten. Distinct nucleotide sequences in the sample also encode this CDR3. DNA of the CDR3: TGCGCCAGCAGCTTCTCCTCTGATACGCAGTATTTT. It translates to CASSFSSDTQYF. The V gene is TRBV5-1, the J gene TRBJ2-3; no definite D call. The CDR3 contains 12 residues. V was trimmed by 2 bases and J by 6 bases, leaving 7 bases between them. Germline values: CDR1 SGHRS, CDR2 YFSETQ.

The V gene is TRBV2, the J gene TRBJ2-2; no firm D call. This CDR3 comprises 14 residues. Germline V gene sequence: CDR1 SNHLY, CDR2 FYNNEI. Trimming took 4 bases from V and 4 from J, leaving 10 bases between them. CDR3 bases: TGTGCCAGCAGTGCAGCGAGGAGCACCGGGGAGCTGTTTTTT. Its translation is CASSAARSTGELFF.

This clone was recorded once. The gene calls are TRBV5-1 and TRBJ2-7; TRBD2 might be the D (5 bases). The CDR3 loop spans 14 amino acids. Trimming pared 4 bases from V and 2 bases from J, leaving 13 bases between. Germline V lookup: CDR1 SGHRS, CDR2 YFSETQ. The CDR3 bases are TGCGCCAGCAGCAATGCCGGGAACACCTACGAGCAGTACTTC. Amino acids: CASSNAGNTYEQYF.

This sequence joins TRBV7-9 and TRBJ1-2; no firm D call. Germline-derived CDR1 and CDR2 are SEHNR and FQNEAQ (reference sequence). Trimming left V 1 base short and J 6 bases short, with 9 bases between. CDR3 length: 13 residues. The CDR3 sequence is CASSLGRENGYTF. The CDR3 DNA reads as TGTGCCAGCAGCTTAGGTCGCGAAAATGGCTACACCTTC.

This chain joins TRBV29-1 and TRBJ2-1; possibly TRBD2 for D (6 bases). The V gene's germline CDR1 is SQVTM and CDR2 ANQGSEA. V dropped 3 bases and J dropped 7 bases, with 25 bases sitting between them. The CDR3 runs 17 residues. The CDR3 spells CSVDPGVGRAIMNEQFF. The CDR3 region has the DNA TGCAGCGTTGACCCGGGGGTAGGGCGGGCAATTATGAATGAGCAGTTCTTC.

This rearrangement joins TRBV18 to TRBJ2-1; D not resolved. Trimming pared 2 bases from V and 0 bases from J, leaving 11 bases between. CDR1 and CDR2 (germline): KGHSH, LQKENI. The CDR3 totals 16 residues. In DNA form, the CDR3 reads TGTGCCAGCTCACCAAGGACGGGTAGCTCCTACAATGAGCAGTTCTTC. This sequence encodes CASSPRTGSSYNEQFF. Together with reference TRBV18 and TRBJ2-1, the CDR3 gives the full variable domain: NAGVMQNPRHLVRRRGQEARLRCSPMKGHSHVYWYRQLPEEGLKFMVYLQKENIIDESGMPKERFSAEFPKEGPSILRIQQVVRGDSAAYFCASSPRTGSSYNEQFFGPGTRLTVL.

The rearrangement uses TRBV29-1 and TRBJ2-2, with TRBD1 matching over 10 bases. The V gene's germline CDR1 is SQVTM and CDR2 ANQGSEA. This CDR3 is built from 14 residues. V lost 7 bases, J lost 5 bases, and 7 bases stayed unmatched. In nucleotides, the CDR3 is TGCAGCGCCGGGACAGGGGTAACGACCGGGGAGCTGTTTTTT. This sequence encodes CSAGTGVTTGELFF.

Details on this clone: This same CDR3 is encoded by further DNA sequences in the sample. The chain couples TRBV7-2 to TRBJ2-7; the D is unclear. This CDR3 is 16 amino acids long. Trimming pared 1 base from V and 0 bases from J, leaving 13 bases between. Germline V gene data show CDR1 as SGHTA and CDR2 as FQGNSA. Written as DNA, the CDR3 is TGTGCCAGCAGCTTAGGTGGAGCAAGGAGCTCCTACGAGCAGTACTTC. Its translation is CASSLGGARSSYEQYF.

The gene calls are TRBV30 and TRBJ2-5; D might be TRBD2 (6 bases). The CDR3 totals 15 residues. Trimming took 2 bases from V and 5 from J, leaving 18 bases between them. CDR1 and CDR2 (germline): GTSNPN, SVGIG (reference sequence). CDR3 region: CAWSRRRTTGETQYF. In DNA, the CDR3 is TGTGCCTGGAGTAGGAGAAGGACTACCGGGGAGACCCAGTACTTC. The full variable domain, its missing parts supplied by reference TRBV30 and TRBJ2-5, is SQTIHQWPATLVQPVGSPLSLECTVEGTSNPNLYWYRQAAGRGLQLLFYSVGIGQISSEVPQNLSASRPQDRQFILSSKKLLLSDSGFYLCAWSRRRTTGETQYFGPGTRLLVL.

The V call is TRBV7-9, the J call TRBJ2-4; D uncertain. Looked up from germline, CDR1 is SEHNR and CDR2 is FQNEAQ (reference sequence). The CDR3 is 15 residues long. Trimming took off 2 bases at V and 0 bases at J, with 8 bases between the two ends. CDR3 amino acids: CASSLSTLAKNIQYF. CDR3 coding DNA: TGTGCCAGCAGCTTATCAACCTTAGCCAAAAACATTCAGTACTTC. Filled out from reference TRBV7-9 and TRBJ2-4, the complete variable domain reads DTGVSQNPRHKITKRGQNVTFRCDPISEHNRLYWYRQTLGQGPEFLTYFQNEAQLEKSRLLSDRFSAERPKGSFSTLEIQRTEQGDSAMYLCASSLSTLAKNIQYFGAGTRLSVL.